This T cell receptor (beta chain) stems from a study of cytomegalovirus exposure and HLA in healthy donors. Whole-study results and caveats: With high specificity and sensitivity, the classifier reportedly diagnosed cytomegalovirus status. In a later analysis, productive TCRs from donors in an Asian-associated ancestry cluster reportedly carried fewer N-insertions than the cohort mean. A later analysis found common viral pathogens apparently linked to several of the most significant clusters.

In regard to this clone: Antigen specificity is unknown.

Germline CDR1 and CDR2: SGHAT and FQNNGV. V lost 5 bases, J lost 3 bases, and 4 bases stayed unmatched. CDR3 length: 15 amino acids. Amplification used 60 Vbeta primers and 13 Jbeta primers. The method was immunoSEQ multiplex PCR; TCRdb's version includes in-frame clones alone and lacks a portion of them. The profile shows about 140,000 clones, roughly 83% of them singletons. This chain links TRBV11-2 with TRBJ2-7, with 13 bases identical to TRBD2. The specimen was PBMCs. The sequence was collected from a female donor in good health and CMV-seronegative. The CDR3 nucleotides read TGTGCCAGCAGCCCGAGGACTAGCGGGGGCTACGAGCAGTACTTC. This translates into CASSPRTSGGYEQYF.